This TCR beta chain is from a study of technical replicates of blood from four donors. This clone was recorded only once. Germline V gene data show CDR1 as SGDLS and CDR2 as YYNGEE. CDR3 length: 19 amino acids. After removal of 0 bases from V and 5 bases from J, the junction contained 13 bases not matched to a gene. Clones were sequenced by immunoSEQ multiplex PCR, and TCRdb holds only the in-frame ones, with some missing. There are 98,000 or so clones in the sample; nearly 97% occur only once, and approximately 0.23% lies in the top ten. The specimen was T cells isolated from PBMCs. The chain uses TRBV9 and TRBJ2-1; the match to TRBD2 covers 11 bases. This TCR derives from a human donor in good health. The CDR3 region has the DNA TGTGCCAGCAGCGTAGAATTCGGACTAGCGGGCATTGGCAACAATGAGCAGTTCTTC. This sequence encodes CASSVEFGLAGIGNNEQFF.